These 10 T cell receptor beta chains originate from one sample sequenced in a study of blood T cell repertoires in COVID-19. The table came from immunoSEQ multiplex PCR; TCRdb's copy has only in-frame clones and leaves some out. Counted here are 350,000 or so clones, approximately 91% occurring once; the ten biggest clones make up 1%. Sequencing was carried out using PBMCs or T cells enriched from blood (not recorded which). The receptors here all came from a woman aged 30 to 39 who had been exposed to COVID-19.

This chain uses TRBV7-9 with TRBJ1-1; a weak D match, TRBD1 (6 bases). V was clipped by 5 bases and J by 0 bases, with 16 bases between them. Germline CDR1 is SEHNR and CDR2 is FQNEAQ (reference sequence). The CDR3 is 16 residues long. As DNA, the CDR3 is TGTGCCAGCAGCCCAGAACAGGGAATTATGAACACTGAAGCTTTCTTT. It yields the protein CASSPEQGIMNTEAFF.

The V gene is TRBV2, the J gene TRBJ2-1, with 13 bases identical to TRBD2. V shed 4 bases, J shed 8 bases, and the junction held 5 bases outside the gene matches. Germline values: CDR1 SNHLY, CDR2 FYNNEI. The CDR3 sequence is 15 residues long. CDR3 nucleotides: TGTGCCAGCAGTGTAGGACTAGCGGGAGAGCATGAGCAGTTCTTC. Translation gives CASSVGLAGEHEQFF.

The V gene is TRBV7-3, the J gene TRBJ2-2; no clear D. The CDR3 is made up of 14 amino acids. Trimming removed 2 bases at V and 2 bases at J, with 6 bases between. Germline V gene sequence: CDR1 SGHTA, CDR2 FQGTGA. CDR3 in amino acids: CASSLAPNTGELFF. The DNA for the CDR3 is TGTGCCAGCAGCTTAGCGCCCAACACCGGGGAGCTGTTTTTT. Drawing the rest from reference TRBV7-3 and TRBJ2-2, the complete variable domain is GAGVSQTPSNKVTEKGKYVELRCDPISGHTALYWYRQSLGQGPEFLIYFQGTGAADDSGLPNDRFFAVRPEGSVSTLKIQRTERGDSAVYLCASSLAPNTGELFFGEGSRLTVL.

Here the CDR3 DNA reads TGTGCCAGCAGCTTAATTTTAGGAGCGGGAGGTGGCAATGAGCAGTTCTTC. It encodes CASSLILGAGGGNEQFF. J is TRBJ2-1 and V is TRBV7-3, with TRBD2 identical over 9 bases. After removal of 1 base from V and 6 bases from J, the junction contained 10 bases not matched to a gene. CDR1 and CDR2 (germline): SGHTA, FQGTGA. The length of the CDR3 is 17 residues.

The J gene is TRBJ1-1, the V gene TRBV29-1; TRBD1 is a possible D gene (5 bases). Trimming removed 6 bases at V and 7 bases at J, with 21 bases between. CDR1 SQVTM and CDR2 ANQGSEA come from the germline V gene. The CDR3 totals 14 residues. The CDR3 DNA is TGCAGCGTCCATGGGGACGGTATGGGAGGTGAAGCTTTCTTT. Its translation: CSVHGDGMGGEAFF. Full variable domain (remainder filled in from reference TRBV29-1 and TRBJ1-1): SAVISQKPSRDICQRGTSLTIQCQVDSQVTMMFWYRQQPGQSLTLIATANQGSEATYESGFVIDKFPISRPNLTFSTLTVSNMSPEDSSIYLCSVHGDGMGGEAFFGQGTRLTVV.

The chain is built from TRBV5-1 and TRBJ2-1; 7 positions match TRBD2. The J segment lost 5 bases and the V segment lost 4 bases, leaving 21 bases of the junction unmatched. CDR3 length: 19 amino acids. Per germline, CDR1 SGHRS and CDR2 YFSETQ. The CDR3 loop is CASSKAAGLAGDKNNEQFF. DNA of the CDR3: TGCGCCAGCAGCAAGGCCGCCGGACTTGCGGGAGATAAGAACAATGAGCAGTTCTTC. The entire variable domain, with the rest obtained from reference TRBV5-1 and TRBJ2-1, is as follows: KAGVTQTPRYLIKTRGQQVTLSCSPISGHRSVSWYQQTPGQGLQFLFEYFSETQRNKGNFPGRFSGRQFSNSRSEMNVSTLELGDSALYLCASSKAAGLAGDKNNEQFFGPGTRLTVL.

As to this clone: Just one base apart from a much larger clone, this may be a read error. In DNA, the CDR3 is TGCGCCCGCAGTGGGGGGGGGCAGCCGGGCGGGGAGCTGTTTTTT. Translation gives CARSGGGQPGGELFF. This rearrangement joins TRBV10-1 to TRBJ2-2; TRBD2 is a possible D gene (7 bases). This CDR3 has 15 residues. The germline CDR1 and CDR2 sequences are WNHNN and SYGVQD (reference sequence).

This clone is a singleton in its sample. The chain recombines TRBV5-1 with TRBJ2-3; tentative D call: TRBD2 (6 bases). The CDR3 length is 16 residues. Germline assignment: CDR1 SGHRS and CDR2 YFSETQ. Deletions cut 0 bases from V and 4 bases from J, with 15 bases between. The CDR3 protein is CASSLDVGRRSDTQYF. In DNA, the CDR3 is TGCGCCAGCAGCTTGGATGTAGGGAGGCGGTCAGATACGCAGTATTTT.

The chain combines TRBV30 with TRBJ1-4, with TRBD1 as a possible D gene (6 bases). Germline values: CDR1 GTSNPN, CDR2 SVGIG (reference sequence). The CDR3 is 14 residues long. With 3 bases removed from V and 8 bases from J, the gap between germline ends came to 16 bases. The CDR3 loop reads CAWSLGGAGEKLFF. CDR3 bases: TGTGCCTGGAGCCTGGGGGGGGCAGGGGAAAAACTGTTTTTT. The full variable domain, completed using reference TRBV30 and TRBJ1-4, is SQTIHQWPATLVQPVGSPLSLECTVEGTSNPNLYWYRQAAGRGLQLLFYSVGIGQISSEVPQNLSASRPQDRQFILSSKKLLLSDSGFYLCAWSLGGAGEKLFFGSGTQLSVL.

The V gene is TRBV28, the J gene TRBJ1-5; D possibly corresponds to TRBD1 (5 bases). The CDR3 contains 18 residues. From germline, CDR1 is MDHEN and CDR2 SYDVKM. The V end lost 3 bases, the J end lost 0 bases, and 18 bases lay between the germline ends. Here the CDR3 DNA reads TGTGCCAGCAGTTTTGGGGGACTAATTATTGATAGCAATCAGCCCCAGCATTTT. Residues: CASSFGGLIIDSNQPQHF.